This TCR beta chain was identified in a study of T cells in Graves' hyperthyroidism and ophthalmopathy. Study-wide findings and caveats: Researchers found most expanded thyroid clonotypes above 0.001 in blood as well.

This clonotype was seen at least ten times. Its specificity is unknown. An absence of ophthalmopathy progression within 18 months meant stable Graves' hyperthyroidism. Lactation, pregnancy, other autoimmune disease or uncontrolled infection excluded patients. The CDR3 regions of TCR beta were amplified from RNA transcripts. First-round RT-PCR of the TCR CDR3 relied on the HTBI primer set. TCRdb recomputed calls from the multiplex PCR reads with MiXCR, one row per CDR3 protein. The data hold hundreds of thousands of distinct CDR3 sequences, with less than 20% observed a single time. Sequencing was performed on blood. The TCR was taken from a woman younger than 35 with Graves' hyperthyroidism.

CDR3 nucleotides: TGTGCCAGCAGTTTAAGGGTTGGAGAGACCTACAATGAGCAGTTCTTC. It encodes CASSLRVGETYNEQFF. V usage is TRBV27 and J usage is TRBJ2-1; no definite D call. V lost 2 bases and J 2 bases, leaving 13 bases between the germline ends. The germline gives CDR1 MNHEY, CDR2 SMNVEV (reference sequence). CDR3 length: 16 residues.